This entry lists 29 T cell receptor beta chains sequenced from one sample in a study of CD8+CD57+ T cells in acquired aplastic anemia. CDR3 and TCR beta VDJ profiling relied on genomic DNA as the template. Using its own MiXCR run on the reads, TCRdb lists one record per CDR3 protein. Of roughly 250,000 distinct CDR3 sequences listed, around 46% are singletons. Individuals selected for sequencing had exhibited CD8+CD57+ cell expansion on flow cytometry. Material: sorted CD4+, CD8+, or CD8+CD57+ T cells (not recorded which) from PBMCs. These receptor sequences come from a human donor with aplastic anemia.

This clonotype has a count of ten or more. The V gene is TRBV7-9, the J gene TRBJ2-2, with D perhaps TRBD2 (6 bases). The V end lost 8 bases, the J end lost 3 bases, and 13 bases lay between the germline ends. The CDR3 covers 14 residues. In germline, CDR1 is SEHNR, CDR2 FQNEAQ (reference sequence). The CDR3 is CASSGGAYTGELFF. The CDR3 DNA sequence: TGTGCCAGCTCGGGCGGGGCCTACACCGGGGAGCTGTTTTTT.

This chain links TRBV24-1 with TRBJ2-5, with D tentatively TRBD1 (6 bases). The CDR3 has 14 amino acids. Trimming removed 2 bases at V and 3 bases at J, with 9 bases between. Germline loops: CDR1 KGHDR, CDR2 SFDVKD. The CDR3 reads CATSDSYREETQYF. The CDR3 DNA follows: TGTGCCACCAGTGATTCCTACAGGGAAGAGACCCAGTACTTC.

This clonotype has a handful of counts. The chain carries TRBV5-1 and TRBJ2-2; 9 positions match TRBD2. The germline gives CDR1 SGHRS, CDR2 YFSETQ. The CDR3 totals 20 residues. V lost 0 bases to trimming and J lost 7 bases; unmatched junction nucleotides: 19. The CDR3 spells CASSLAKLAGFPFSDGELFF. For the CDR3, the DNA is TGCGCCAGCAGCTTGGCCAAACTAGCGGGTTTCCCCTTTTCGGACGGGGAGCTGTTTTTT.

The rearrangement joins TRBV27 to TRBJ2-7, with 8 positions matching TRBD2. The J segment lost 2 bases and the V segment lost 1 base, leaving 7 bases of the junction unmatched. Germline V gives CDR1 MNHEY, CDR2 SMNVEV (reference sequence). The CDR3 runs to 16 residues. As DNA, the CDR3 is TGTGCCAGCAGTTTATTTTTCACTAGCGGAGCCTACGAGCAGTACTTC. This translates into CASSLFFTSGAYEQYF.

This clonotype was seen ten or more times. This chain links TRBV12-3 or TRBV12-4 with TRBJ1-2; the match to TRBD1 covers 8 bases. With 8 bases clipped from V and 13 bases from J, the junction kept 21 bases outside the gene matches. The CDR3 is 15 residues long. This chain's CDR3 is CASRPRDRTVPLPTF. The CDR3 DNA reads as TGTGCCAGCCGACCGAGGGACAGGACCGTACCACTACCCACCTTC.

The chain links TRBV10-1 to TRBJ2-7, with 8 bases fitting TRBD1. CDR1 and CDR2 from the germline V gene are WNHNN and SYGVQD (reference sequence). After removal of 5 bases from V and 5 bases from J, the junction contained 11 bases not matched to a gene. The CDR3 is 15 residues long. This CDR3 reads CASSSDRASVNEQYF. DNA for the CDR3: TGCGCCAGCAGTTCGGACAGGGCTTCTGTCAACGAGCAGTACTTC.

Details on this clonotype: At one end, the junction sequence differs from germline, possibly due to a read error. The gene calls are TRBV2 and TRBJ1-2; possible D gene TRBD1, 6 bases. The germline CDR1 and CDR2 sequences are SNHLY and FYNNEI. This CDR3 is 16 amino acids long. In nucleotides, the CDR3 is TGTGCCAGGGAAGCTGAGGTCAGGGGAATCGACTATGGCTACGCCTTC. Translated: CAREAEVRGIDYGYAF.

This chain uses TRBV25-1 with TRBJ2-3; no clear D. The CDR3 length is 13 residues. Per germline, CDR1 MGHDK and CDR2 SYGVNS. Trimming removed 6 bases from V and 3 bases from J, with 10 bases in between. The CDR3, as DNA: TGTGCCAGCAGCCTATGGGGAACAGATACGCAGTATTTT. Translated, it gives CASSLWGTDTQYF.

This clonotype has only a few counts. V usage is TRBV19 and J usage is TRBJ2-3; 8 bases match TRBD1. The CDR3 loop spans 14 amino acids. Germline V CDR1 and CDR2: LNHDA, SQIVND (reference sequence). V dropped 4 bases and J dropped 3; count of bases not matched to a gene: 3. The CDR3 DNA follows: TGTGCCAGTAGTACGGACAGGGTTACAGATACGCAGTATTTT. Amino acid sequence: CASSTDRVTDTQYF.

The chain couples TRBV7-2 to TRBJ1-2, with 7 positions matching TRBD1. V gave up 4 bases and J gave up 3 bases; unmatched junction bases: 5. Germline lookup yields CDR1 SGHTA and CDR2 FQGNSA. This CDR3 comprises 14 residues. DNA of the CDR3: TGTGCCAGCAGCTCCACAGGGACAGACTATGGCTACACCTTC. Amino acid sequence: CASSSTGTDYGYTF.

The chain is built from TRBV13 and TRBJ2-7; TRBD1 matches 7 bases. Per the germline V gene, CDR1 is PRHDT and CDR2 is FYEKMQ (reference sequence). The CDR3 totals 13 residues. Trimming at V came to 2 bases and at J to 9 bases, leaving 7 bases not matched to a gene. CDR3 sequence reads: CASSLQGVCGQYF. The CDR3 region has the DNA TGTGCCAGCAGCTTACAGGGGGTTTGCGGGCAGTACTTC.

The chain has TRBV24-1 and TRBJ2-2; 11 bases are a match to TRBD1. The CDR3 contains 18 residues. Germline V lookup: CDR1 KGHDR, CDR2 SFDVKD. V shed 7 bases, J shed 2 bases, and the junction held 11 bases outside the gene matches. CDR3 residues: CATRPGQGVIYNTGELFF. In nucleotides, the CDR3 is TGTGCCACCAGACCGGGACAGGGGGTGATCTATAACACCGGGGAGCTGTTTTTT.

The table lists this clonotype with many counts. The chain carries TRBV2 and TRBJ1-5, with 8 bases aligning to TRBD1. V gave up 3 bases and J gave up 6 bases; unmatched junction bases: 10. CDR3 size: 16 residues. From germline, CDR1 is SNHLY and CDR2 FYNNEI. CDR3 amino acids: CASSDLQTGVGQPQHF. The CDR3, as DNA: TGTGCCAGCAGTGATCTCCAGACAGGGGTTGGTCAGCCCCAGCATTTT. Supplemented by reference TRBV2 and TRBJ1-5, the full variable domain reads EPEVTQTPSHQVTQMGQEVILRCVPISNHLYFYWYRQILGQKVEFLVSFYNNEISEKSEIFDDQFSVERPDGSNFTLKIRSTKLEDSAMYFCASSDLQTGVGQPQHFGDGTRLSIL.

The chain uses TRBV19 and TRBJ2-1; TRBD1 aligns across 10 bases. Germline assignment: CDR1 LNHDA and CDR2 SQIVND (reference sequence). This CDR3 is 13 amino acids long. After removal of 6 bases from V and 6 bases from J, the junction contained 2 bases not matched to a gene. CDR3 DNA: TGTGCCAGTAGGGGACAGGGGAGCAATGAGCAGTTCTTC. Translated: CASRGQGSNEQFF.

The table lists this clonotype with a count of one. The chain uses TRBV4-1 and TRBJ2-7, with D unresolved. CDR3 length: 17 residues. CDR1 is MGHRA, CDR2 YSYEKL, per germline. V was clipped by 0 bases and J by 0 bases, with 15 bases between them. CDR3 bases: TGCGCCAGCAGCCAAGACCCGGGCAGGTCCAGCTCCTACGAGCAGTACTTC. Encoded protein: CASSQDPGRSSSYEQYF.

V and J are TRBV7-2 and TRBJ1-2; D is unresolved. This CDR3 is built from 14 residues. Germline V lookup: CDR1 SGHTA, CDR2 FQGNSA. Trimming cost V 1 base and J 1 base, with 7 bases left between them. CDR3 sequence reads: CASSLGISNYGYTF. DNA of the CDR3: TGTGCCAGCAGCTTAGGTATCAGTAACTATGGCTACACCTTC.

In this sample, this clonotype turned up a few times. The chain links TRBV29-1 to TRBJ1-2, with TRBD1 matching over 7 bases. V lost 6 bases to trimming and J lost 6 bases; unmatched junction nucleotides: 10. Germline loops: CDR1 SQVTM, CDR2 ANQGSEA. There are 13 residues in the CDR3. CDR3 bases: TGCAGCGTCCAAGGGGGCAGTGGGAATGGCTACACCTTC. This translates into CSVQGGSGNGYTF.

The chain links TRBV5-1 to TRBJ1-2, with 9 bases lining up with TRBD1. Germline CDR1 and CDR2: SGHRS and YFSETQ. The CDR3 spans 13 residues. V lost 6 bases, J lost 8 bases, and 8 bases stayed unmatched. The CDR3 spells CASKDPDRGGYTF. The CDR3 coding sequence is TGCGCCAGCAAAGACCCGGACAGGGGAGGCTACACCTTC.

This chain uses TRBV10-1 with TRBJ2-3; 7 bases match TRBD2. V lost 0 bases to trimming and J lost 11 bases; unmatched junction nucleotides: 11. The CDR3 runs 15 residues. Germline lookup yields CDR1 WNHNN and CDR2 SYGVQD (reference sequence). DNA for the CDR3: TGCGCCAGCAGTGAGTCCCAGCGGGGCTACAATGAGCAGTATTTT. This translates into CASSESQRGYNEQYF.

In DNA form, the CDR3 reads TGCGCCAGCAGCCAACAAATTCCGGGACAGGGTTTTTACGAGCAGTACTTC. Protein sequence: CASSQQIPGQGFYEQYF. The chain couples TRBV4-3 to TRBJ2-7, with 9 nucleotides matching TRBD1. The germline CDR1 and CDR2 sequences are LGHNA and YSLEER. The V segment lost 2 bases and the J segment 4 bases; nucleotides outside the gene matches: 12. This CDR3 contains 17 residues.

This clonotype was observed a handful of times. The rearrangement links TRBV14 to TRBJ2-7, with 7 bases that match TRBD1. CDR1 and CDR2 (germline): SGHDN, FVKESK. The CDR3 totals 16 residues. With V trimmed by 4 bases and J by 1 base, 10 bases remained unmatched. CDR3 DNA: TGTGCCAGCAGCCCCCTAGGTCGGACAGGTTCCTACGAGCAGTACTTC. Translation: CASSPLGRTGSYEQYF.

The chain joins TRBV9 to TRBJ1-2; D ambiguous. The CDR3 is made up of 14 amino acids. The V gene lost 0 bases and the J gene lost 1 base, with 7 bases spanning the gap. Germline loops: CDR1 SGDLS, CDR2 YYNGEE. The CDR3 here is CASSVAEGNYGYTF. The CDR3 DNA sequence: TGTGCCAGCAGCGTAGCTGAGGGTAACTATGGCTACACCTTC.

This clonotype was counted ten times or more. This chain uses TRBV9 with TRBJ1-2; D perhaps matches TRBD1 (5 bases). V was clipped by 3 bases and J by 5 bases, with 11 bases between them. This CDR3 is 13 amino acids long. CDR1 and CDR2 from the germline V gene are SGDLS and YYNGEE. CDR3 DNA sequence: TGTGCCAGCAGCGGAGGGGAGTGGTATGGCTACACCTTC. This codes for CASSGGEWYGYTF.

This clonotype has only one observation. CDR3 in DNA: TGTGCCAGCAGCAAAACAGGGGGCATGAATTCACCCCTCCACTTT. Residues: CASSKTGGMNSPLHF. J is TRBJ1-6 and V is TRBV9, with 9 bases aligning to TRBD1. V shed 4 bases and J 7 bases; nucleotides not matched to a gene: 6. The CDR3 has 15 residues. CDR1 is SGDLS, CDR2 YYNGEE, per germline.

The chain couples TRBV12-3 or TRBV12-4 to TRBJ1-5; D gene uncertain. V was shortened by 6 bases and J by 4 bases, with 16 bases between the two germline ends. This CDR3 has 15 amino acids. CDR3 nucleotide sequence: TGTGCCAGCAGCGAACTAGCGGGTGTGAATCAGCCCCAGCATTTT. Its protein product is CASSELAGVNQPQHF.

This clonotype was picked up many times. This chain uses TRBV6-2 or TRBV6-3 with TRBJ1-4; D ambiguous. With 4 bases removed from V and 7 bases from J, the gap between germline ends came to 16 bases. From germline, CDR1 is MNHEY and CDR2 SVGEGT. This CDR3 has 15 amino acids. The CDR3 nucleotides read TGTGCCAGCAGTTCCATATGGGAAAGAGGTGAAAAACTGTTTTTT. It encodes CASSSIWERGEKLFF.

V is TRBV4-3 and J is TRBJ2-7, with D possibly matching TRBD1 (6 bases). The CDR3 loop spans 15 amino acids. Germline CDR1 and CDR2: LGHNA and YSLEER. Trimming took off 3 bases at V and 0 bases at J, with 12 bases between the two ends. The chain's CDR3 is CASSQVGDTSYEQYF. The CDR3 region has the DNA TGCGCCAGCAGCCAGGTGGGGGACACCTCCTACGAGCAGTACTTC.

This clonotype was found many times. This sequence joins TRBV2 and TRBJ1-5, with D possibly matching TRBD1 (6 bases). V shed 6 bases and J shed 7 bases, with 19 bases lying between them. Germline V CDR1 and CDR2: SNHLY, FYNNEI. This CDR3 has 15 residues. The CDR3 loop is CASSLTTGPGQPQHF. DNA of the CDR3: TGTGCCAGCAGCTTGACGACAGGCCCTGGCCAGCCCCAGCATTTT. The whole variable domain, filled in from reference TRBV2 and TRBJ1-5, reads EPEVTQTPSHQVTQMGQEVILRCVPISNHLYFYWYRQILGQKVEFLVSFYNNEISEKSEIFDDQFSVERPDGSNFTLKIRSTKLEDSAMYFCASSLTTGPGQPQHFGDGTRLSIL.

This rearrangement joins TRBV2 to TRBJ2-1; 10 bases are shared with TRBD2. V trimming: 8 bases; J trimming: 5 bases; junction bases outside the gene matches: 9. The CDR3 has 15 amino acids. CDR1 SNHLY and CDR2 FYNNEI come from the germline V gene. In nucleotides, the CDR3 is TGTGCCAGCTCTAGCGGGGGCCTAGGGGACAATGAGCAGTTCTTC. Translation gives CASSSGGLGDNEQFF.